These T cell receptor beta chains were read from a single sample in a study of T cell responses to AZD1222 COVID-19 vaccine. The table came from immunoSEQ multiplex PCR; TCRdb's copy has only in-frame clones and leaves some out. Of 67,000 or so clones listed, 65% to 85% are singletons. The sequenced sample was peripheral blood, obtained on day 0 of AZD1222 vaccination. The receptors originated from an adult in good health. The CDR3 runs from the conserved cysteine through the conserved F or W. A D gene is named only where the DNA matches it firmly. Part of the rows lack a size; the others show once, few, many or a class for expanded clones.

TRBV9	NA	NA	16	TRBJ2-7	TGTGCCAGCAGCGTAGATATGGCAGGAGAGTTCTACGAGCAGTACTTC	CASSVDMAGEFYEQYF
TRBV10-1	NA	TRBD2	14	TRBJ2-7	TGCGCCAGCAGTGAAGGTAGCGGGACCTACGAGCAGTACTTC	CASSEGSGTYEQYF
TRBV30	NA	TRBD2	14	TRBJ2-5	TGTGCCTGGAGTATAAGCGGGGGGAGGAAGACCCAGTACTTC	CAWSISGGRKTQYF
TRBV6-2/TRBV6-3	NA	TRBD1	15	TRBJ2-7	TGTGCCAGCAGCCCCCAAGACAGGGTACCCTACGAGCAGTACTTC	CASSPQDRVPYEQYF
TRBV27	NA	TRBD1	16	TRBJ1-2	TGTGCCAGCAGTTTAAAGGGACAGGGCTTGGACTATGGCTACACCTTC	CASSLKGQGLDYGYTF
TRBV7-8	NA	NA	15	TRBJ1-1	TGTGCCAGCAGCTCTCCGGGTTACATGAACACTGAAGCTTTCTTT	CASSSPGYMNTEAFF
TRBV6-5	NA	NA	14	TRBJ2-4	TGTGCCAGCAGTTACTCACACAGGGAAAACATTCAGTACTTC	CASSYSHRENIQYF
TRBV4-1	NA	NA	16	TRBJ2-2	TGCGCCAGCAGCCAAGTTGTACTCCATAACACCGGGGAGCTGTTTTTT	CASSQVVLHNTGELFF
TRBV4-1	NA	TRBD1	15	TRBJ2-7	TGCGCCAGCAGCCAGCCGGGACAGGGGTTCTACGAGCAGTACTTC	CASSQPGQGFYEQYF
TRBV3-1/TRBV3-2	NA	TRBD2	14	TRBJ2-5	TGTGCCAGCACCGCTTCTAGCGGGGGAGGGACCCAGTACTTC	CASTASSGGGTQYF
TRBV10-1	NA	NA	13	TRBJ2-7	TGCGCCAGCTTCGGGCAGGGGGGTTACGAGCAGTACTTC	CASFGQGGYEQYF
TRBV5-1	NA	NA	14	TRBJ1-1	TGCGCCAGCAGCCCCTACCCGACGGGCACTGAAGCTTTCTTT	CASSPYPTGTEAFF
TRBV27	NA	NA	12	TRBJ2-7	TGTGCCAGCAGTTCCCAATCCTACGAGCAGTACTTC	CASSSQSYEQYF
TRBV6-1	NA	NA	15	TRBJ1-6	TGTGCCAGCAGTGAACTTGGGCCCCCTTATTCACCCCTCCACTTT	CASSELGPPYSPLHF
TRBV23-1	NA	NA	16	TRBJ1-1	TGCGCCAGCAGTCAATCGCCCCGACGCGGGGGCACTGAAGCTTTCTTT	CASSQSPRRGGTEAFF
TRBV2	once	NA	13	TRBJ1-6	TGTGCCAGAACCGGGGGGGTCAATTCACCCCTCCACTTT	CARTGGVNSPLHF
TRBV29-1	NA	NA	13	TRBJ2-7	TGCAGCGTTGCCAGAGGGGTTCCCTACGAGCAGTACTTC	CSVARGVPYEQYF
TRBV6-5	NA	NA	13	TRBJ1-1	TGTGCCGCTTTGGGGGGGGTGAACACTGAAGCTTTCTTT	CAALGGVNTEAFF
TRBV7-3	NA	NA	15	TRBJ2-7	TGTGCCAGCAGCTTCCAGGGGGGAGGATCCTACGAGCAGTACTTC	CASSFQGGGSYEQYF
TRBV27	NA	TRBD1	13	TRBJ1-5	TGTGCCAGCAGTCGGACAGGCGATCAGCCCCAGCATTTT	CASSRTGDQPQHF
TRBV27	once	NA	15	TRBJ2-7	TGTGCCAGCAGTCCACCCCACCCAGGGTCTAACGAGCAGTACTTC	CASSPPHPGSNEQYF
TRBV18	NA	NA	13	TRBJ1-4	TGTGCCAGCTCACCACAGGAGGGGGGAAAACTGTTTTTT	CASSPQEGGKLFF
TRBV18	NA	NA	14	TRBJ1-1	TGTGCCAGCTCACCGGTGGATTTGAACACTGAAGCTTTCTTT	CASSPVDLNTEAFF
TRBV19	NA	NA	13	TRBJ1-5	TGTGCCAGTAGTAGAACTCAAAATCAGCCCCAGCATTTT	CASSRTQNQPQHF
TRBV6-5	NA	NA	15	TRBJ1-3	TGTGCCAGCAGTTACTCGGAGGTCCCTGGAAACACCATATATTTT	CASSYSEVPGNTIYF
TRBV10-1	NA	TRBD1	15	TRBJ2-7	TGCGCCAGCAGTGATAGCGGGACAGGGGCATACGAGCAGTACTTC	CASSDSGTGAYEQYF
TRBV7-3	NA	NA	13	TRBJ2-3	TGTGCCAGCAGCTTTAGGGGCACAGATACGCAGTATTTT	CASSFRGTDTQYF
TRBV2	NA	NA	14	TRBJ1-2	TGTGCCAGCAGTTCCCCTGACAAAGGCATTGGCTACACCTTC	CASSSPDKGIGYTF
TRBV4-1	NA	NA	15	TRBJ1-5	TGCGCCAGCAGCCCAAGATTGCTGGTTAATCAGCCCCAGCATTTT	CASSPRLLVNQPQHF
TRBV5-1	NA	TRBD1	14	TRBJ1-4	TGCGCCAGCAGCCCGGGACAGGGAGGTGAAAAACTGTTTTTT	CASSPGQGGEKLFF
TRBV7-2	NA	NA	13	TRBJ2-3	TGTGCCAGCAGCAATGCAGCCACAGATACGCAGTATTTT	CASSNAATDTQYF
TRBV7-2	NA	NA	14	TRBJ2-3	TGTGCCAGCAGCTTCGGCGGGCGCTCGGATACGCAGTATTTT	CASSFGGRSDTQYF
TRBV6-5	many	NA	13	TRBJ1-2	TGTGCCAGCAGAGGGGACGGCGCTTATGGCTACACCTTC	CASRGDGAYGYTF
TRBV7-9	NA	NA	15	TRBJ2-2	TGTGCCAGCAGCCATAGTCCCGTAAACACCGGGGAGCTGTTTTTT	CASSHSPVNTGELFF
TRBV11-2	NA	NA	13	TRBJ2-3	TGTGCCAGCACCTACGGTGGGGCCGATACGCAGTATTTT	CASTYGGADTQYF
TRBV7-9	many	NA	14	TRBJ2-1	TGTGCCAGCAGCTTAGTAACCGGTGGGGGTGAGCAGTTCTTC	CASSLVTGGGEQFF
TRBV7-8	NA	NA	15	TRBJ2-7	TGTGCCAGCAGCTTAAGGTGGGGGACCGCCTACGAGCAGTACTTC	CASSLRWGTAYEQYF